Included here is one TCR beta chain sequence, with context. Its recognized antigen is unknown. Per-nucleotide qualities are absent, and no much larger clonotype sits a single base away. Enrolling through a virtual design, the prospective study's participants ranged in age from roughly 18 to 100 years and lived across roughly 24 United States geographic areas. To assign participants to cohorts, the prospective study relied on clinical history that participants themselves reported in a screening survey and a study questionnaire. Each participant in the prospective study had whole blood, serum and a nasopharyngeal or oropharyngeal swab collected by mobile phlebotomists. Prospective study participants could optionally give additional blood draws and questionnaires over an approximately 2-month period. Before DNA extraction, prospective study blood samples were shipped either frozen or at room temperature.

TCRbeta CDR3 regions were amplified from genomic DNA by means of the immunoSEQ Assay, a bias-controlled multiplex PCR. On the study's bioinformatics: The number of nucleated cells in each sample was estimated from the amplification of reference gene primers within the assay. To quantify the absolute abundance of each unique TCRbeta CDR3 rearrangement, sequence reads were collapsed and filtered. For each sample, productive Simpson clonality was calculated by taking the square root of Simpson's diversity index across productive rearrangements. This immuneACCESS table, as held by TCRdb, lists in-frame sequences with V and J called but not all clones. Of the missing ones, under half trace to an unresolved V gene in checked studies; the others have no known cause. V and J calls and clone size are as listed in that table; D and trimming were resolved from the DNA. The sample includes under 200,000 clones, with 65% to 90% observed a single time. The ten top clones hold about 5% of the sample.

The sample belongs to a study of blood T cell repertoires in COVID-19 (TCRdb year 2020). General notes on the study: Collaborator samples came from the United States, Italy and Spain and covered acute and convalescent phases of COVID-19. A de-identified subject ID, COVID-19 status, age in years and sex were almost always included in the sample metadata. The prospective study material was composed of cDNA or gDNA derived from T cells, B-cell-depleted T cells, or PBMCs. Where HLA class I and class II types were available, the types were taken from metadata supplied by the sample provider, not from assay-based typing. Samples came from the ongoing ImmuneRACE study (first 160 participants) plus 1,254 subjects from 6 global collaborators. A freely available public database, intended as a resource for researchers studying the immune response to SARS-CoV-2, is where the repertoires were released. Subjects who had been exposed to COVID-19, were actively infected with it, or had recovered from it provided the deeply sampled blood TCRbeta repertoires that made up the dataset. What the work shows at the level of the full study, not this receptor alone: The quantity of clinical and demographic metadata differed by source and by participant and was supplied without curation.

The clonotype comes from a woman aged 60-75 years with acute COVID-19. The sequencing sample was made of PBMCs or T cells enriched from blood (not recorded which).

The nucleotide sequence reads TGCGCCAGCAGTGGGGGACTAGCGGCTTACGAGCAGTACTTC. Translated, it reads CASSGGLAAYEQYF. The chain uses TRBV10-1 and TRBJ2-7, and 11 bases in between align with TRBD2. Trimming accounts for 4 bases at V and 4 bases at J, while the number of junction bases matched to no gene is 3. Inclusive of the bounding cysteine and phenylalanine, the CDR3 is 14 residues long. The sequence is cut down to CDR3 DNA, 42 bases in frame from base 1. CDR1 WNHNN and CDR2 SYGVQD were looked up in the germline V gene (reference sequence).